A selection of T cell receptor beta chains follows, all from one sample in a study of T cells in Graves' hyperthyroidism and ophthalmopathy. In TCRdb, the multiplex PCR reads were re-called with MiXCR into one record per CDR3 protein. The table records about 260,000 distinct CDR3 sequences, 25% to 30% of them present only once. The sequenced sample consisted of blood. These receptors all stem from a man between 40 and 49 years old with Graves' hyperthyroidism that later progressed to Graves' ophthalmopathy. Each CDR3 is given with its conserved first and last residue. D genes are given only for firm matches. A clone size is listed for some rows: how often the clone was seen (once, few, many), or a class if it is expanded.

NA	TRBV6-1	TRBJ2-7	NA	CASTIAGGTYEQYF	TGTGCCAGCACCATCGCCGGAGGGACCTACGAGCAGTACTTC
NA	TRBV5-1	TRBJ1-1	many	CASSPTADLNTEAFF	TGCGCCAGCAGCCCCACAGCGGATCTGAACACTGAAGCTTTCTTT
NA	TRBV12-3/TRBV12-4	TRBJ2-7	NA	CASSLERGTYEQYF	TGTGCCAGCAGTTTAGAACGGGGAACCTACGAGCAGTACTTC
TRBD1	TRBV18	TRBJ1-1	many	CASSPFGTGFGNTEAFF	TGTGCCAGCTCACCTTTCGGGACAGGGTTCGGGAACACTGAAGCTTTCTTT
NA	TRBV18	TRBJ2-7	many	CASSLETGTPYEQYF	TGTGCCAGCTCACTAGAGACCGGGACACCGTACGAGCAGTACTTC
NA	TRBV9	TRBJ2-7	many	CASSADSSYEQYF	TGTGCCAGCAGCGCAGACTCCTCCTACGAGCAGTACTTC
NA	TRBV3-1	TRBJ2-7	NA	CASSPRTVSEQYF	TGTGCCAGCAGCCCCAGGACAGTCTCCGAGCAGTACTTC
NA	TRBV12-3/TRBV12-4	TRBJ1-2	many	CASSTENTAWGYTF	TGTGCCAGCAGTACCGAGAACACGGCGTGGGGCTACACCTTC
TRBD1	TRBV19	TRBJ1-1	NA	CASHTGTGGTEAFF	TGTGCCAGTCACACCGGGACAGGGGGCACTGAAGCTTTCTTT
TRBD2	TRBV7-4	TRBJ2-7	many	CASSLGGTSGYHHEQYF	TGTGCCAGCAGCTTAGGGGGGACTAGCGGGTACCACCACGAGCAGTACTTC
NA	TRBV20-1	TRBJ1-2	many	CSASPLDREDGYTF	TGCAGTGCTAGTCCCCTCGACAGAGAGGATGGCTACACCTTC
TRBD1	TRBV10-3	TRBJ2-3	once	CAISMTGGTQYF	TGTGCCATCAGTATGACAGGGGGAACGCAGTATTTT